This is a list of T cell receptor beta chains from one sample in a study of human CD8 memory T cell subsets. Each CDR3 protein gets one entry in TCRdb, which reprocessed the 5' RACE reads and gives no DNA. The sample includes approximately 5,700 distinct CDR3 sequences. Material for sequencing was CD8+ T cells from PBMCs. These receptors all come from a human donor in good health. The CDR3 runs from the conserved cysteine through the conserved F or W. Some rows mark clone size as missing; the rest say once, few, many or name a class of expanded clone.

j_gene: TRBJ1-1
v_gene: TRBV25-1
abundance: -
CDR3aa: CASSEAWNTEAFF

j_gene: TRBJ2-1
v_gene: TRBV18
abundance: medium-sized
CDR3aa: CASSPGSNEQFF

j_gene: TRBJ2-7
v_gene: TRBV29-1
abundance: -
CDR3aa: CSVETYTYEQYF

j_gene: TRBJ2-7
v_gene: TRBV19
abundance: -
CDR3aa: CASSIEQGSYEQYF

j_gene: TRBJ2-6
v_gene: TRBV7-9
abundance: medium-sized
CDR3aa: CASSDRDRSSGANVLTF

j_gene: TRBJ2-1
v_gene: TRBV7-9
abundance: -
CDR3aa: CASSLEGLVGSNYEQFF

j_gene: TRBJ1-1
v_gene: TRBV19
abundance: medium-sized
CDR3aa: CASSWDGRTEAFF

j_gene: TRBJ1-2
v_gene: TRBV9
abundance: -
CDR3aa: CASSTRQGAIYGYTF

j_gene: TRBJ2-1
v_gene: TRBV20-1
abundance: -
CDR3aa: CSARTLRGNYNEQFF

j_gene: TRBJ2-7
v_gene: TRBV11-2
abundance: -
CDR3aa: CASSFSTDGTYEQYF

j_gene: TRBJ2-4
v_gene: TRBV12-3/TRBV12-4
abundance: -
CDR3aa: CASSLQGGVAKNIQYF

j_gene: TRBJ2-7
v_gene: TRBV29-1
abundance: medium-sized
CDR3aa: CSVEDRADEQYF

j_gene: TRBJ2-7
v_gene: TRBV4-1
abundance: large
CDR3aa: CASSLGQSREQYF

j_gene: TRBJ2-7
v_gene: TRBV21-1
abundance: -
CDR3aa: CASSKGGGGEYEQYF

j_gene: TRBJ2-1
v_gene: TRBV28
abundance: -
CDR3aa: CASSSRASGRASQFF

j_gene: TRBJ2-7
v_gene: TRBV27
abundance: -
CDR3aa: CASSFGSGSQQYF

j_gene: TRBJ2-3
v_gene: TRBV7-9
abundance: -
CDR3aa: CASTPTESMASTDTQYF

j_gene: TRBJ2-5
v_gene: TRBV9
abundance: -
CDR3aa: CASSEQGGKETQYF

j_gene: TRBJ1-2
v_gene: TRBV7-9
abundance: -
CDR3aa: CASSLGQGGSYGYTF

j_gene: TRBJ2-4
v_gene: TRBV10-3
abundance: medium-sized
CDR3aa: CAIRGIRGPSQDIQYF

j_gene: TRBJ2-3
v_gene: TRBV5-1
abundance: -
CDR3aa: CASSLAPGAEDTQYF

j_gene: TRBJ1-1
v_gene: TRBV5-5
abundance: -
CDR3aa: CATKLDLNTEAFF

j_gene: TRBJ2-7
v_gene: TRBV7-8
abundance: -
CDR3aa: CASSLDRGAYEQYF

j_gene: TRBJ1-1
v_gene: TRBV19
abundance: -
CDR3aa: CASSSRGLGAFF